The TCR beta chain described here comes from a study of shared clonotypes between healthy human individuals. Study outcomes and limitations: The low donor count limited represented genetic and exposure-history diversity.

Each PCR replicate run on unsorted PBMC took in 300 ng DNA, about 30,000 T cell genomes. TCRdb's copy holds only in-frame clones and misses some; the assay was immunoSEQ multiplex PCR. The table includes a few hundred thousand clones, around three quarters detected once. The CDR3 runs 14 residues. The ends lost 3 bases at V and 7 bases at J; junction bases unmatched: 4. Germline V gene lookup returns CDR1 SGHNT and CDR2 YYREEE (reference sequence). A note on this clone: Its antigen is unknown. This sample also contains other DNA sequences that code for the same CDR3.

The chain couples TRBV5-4 to TRBJ2-1; 10 nucleotides match TRBD2. Sample: PBMCs. The clonotype comes from a middle-aged woman in good health. Some clones in this sample may be carry-over from other donors' samples. The CDR3 DNA reads TGTGCCAGCAGCTCCCGGACTAGCGGAAATGAGCAGTTCTTC. Translation: CASSSRTSGNEQFF. Looking up the rest from reference TRBV5-4 and TRBJ2-1 gives the full variable domain: ETGVTQSPTHLIKTRGQQVTLRCSSQSGHNTVSWYQQALGQGPQFIFQYYREEENGRGNFPPRFSGLQFPNYSSELNVNALELDDSALYLCASSSRTSGNEQFFGPGTRLTVL.